The rows below give T cell receptor beta chains drawn from one sample of a study of blood T cell repertoires in COVID-19. The protocol was immunoSEQ multiplex PCR, while the TCRdb copy is restricted to in-frame clones and leaves out a portion. Of roughly 50,000 clones listed, 75% to 90% were seen once; the top ten hold roughly 13%. The sequencing input was peripheral blood. These receptors came from a woman aged 55-70 years with active COVID-19. The CDR3 runs from the conserved cysteine through the conserved F or W. Each record gives: CDR3 protein, V gene, D gene. A D gene is named only where the DNA matches it firmly.

CAIQGGVIDYTF,TRBV7-9,-
CASSVSSSGGALFF,TRBV9,TRBD2
CASNGKNEKLFF,TRBV19,-
CASSFGLEQYF,TRBV6-5,-
CASSLTSTATNEKLFF,TRBV7-6,-
CASSHETGYSNQPQHF,TRBV18,-
CASSFRGTDTQYF,TRBV5-8,-
CASRDNRLAGGLQQFF,TRBV19,TRBD2
CASSIGQGVFHETQYF,TRBV5-4,TRBD1
CSAIDSQPQHF,TRBV20-1,-
CASSLGAGGHNEQFF,TRBV13,TRBD2
CASSPGLLNTGELFF,TRBV7-2,-
CASSTSRTGSTGELFF,TRBV19,TRBD1
CASVQGAGYGYTF,TRBV21-1,-
CASSVTGRETQYF,TRBV12-3/TRBV12-4,-
CASSTSGGMYNEQFF,TRBV7-3,TRBD2
CASSERGTRNSYEQYF,TRBV2,TRBD2
CASSISSTDTQYF,TRBV5-1,-
CATSEGGLAGSTDTQYF,TRBV24-1,TRBD2
CASSQDGGKTNEKLFF,TRBV4-3,-